The 18 T cell receptor beta chains listed next were all sequenced from one sample in a study of T cells in Graves' hyperthyroidism and ophthalmopathy. Amplification of TCR beta CDR3 regions used RNA as the template. With the HTBI primer set, the TCR CDR3 went through a first round of RT-PCR. TCRdb ran MiXCR on the multiplex PCR reads and lists one entry per CDR3 protein. The sample holds 450,000 to 650,000 distinct CDR3 sequences, approximately 15% seen once. Specimen: blood. These receptors were obtained from a woman younger than 35 with Graves' ophthalmopathy.

This clonotype was counted ten times or more. The rearrangement links TRBV30 to TRBJ1-1; maybe TRBD1 (5 bases). Germline V gene data show CDR1 as GTSNPN and CDR2 as SVGIG (reference sequence). The CDR3 runs to 12 residues. The germline V and J ends were trimmed by 3 bases and 8 bases, with 13 bases remaining between them. This CDR3 is CAWREPGLEAFF. Here the CDR3 DNA reads TGTGCCTGGAGGGAACCGGGACTCGAAGCTTTCTTT. Using reference TRBV30 and TRBJ1-1 for the parts outside the CDR3, the full variable domain is SQTIHQWPATLVQPVGSPLSLECTVEGTSNPNLYWYRQAAGRGLQLLFYSVGIGQISSEVPQNLSASRPQDRQFILSSKKLLLSDSGFYLCAWREPGLEAFFGQGTRLTVV.

The sample holds many counts of this clonotype. V is TRBV12-3 or TRBV12-4 and J is TRBJ2-2; D is perhaps TRBD1 or TRBD2 (5 bases each). This CDR3 is built from 14 residues. The V end was cut by 4 bases, the J end by 0 bases, with 6 bases between. The CDR3 protein is CASSWGPNTGELFF. The CDR3 DNA is TGTGCCAGCAGTTGGGGACCGAACACCGGGGAGCTGTTTTTT.

This clonotype was recorded many times. V and J are TRBV7-8 and TRBJ2-5, with TRBD2 identical over 12 bases. This CDR3 comprises 17 residues. Germline V gene data show CDR1 as SGHVS and CDR2 as FQNEAQ. The trim removed 5 bases at V and 1 base at J, leaving 8 bases unmatched. The DNA for the CDR3 is TGTGCCAGCAGCGCCAATGGACTAGCGGGGATCCAAGAGACCCAGTACTTC. It encodes CASSANGLAGIQETQYF.

This clonotype was seen ten or more times. The chain joins TRBV9 to TRBJ2-7; 12 nucleotides align to TRBD2. The CDR3 sequence is 16 residues long. The trim removed 3 bases at V and 5 bases at J, leaving 9 bases unmatched. Germline V gene lookup returns CDR1 SGDLS and CDR2 YYNGEE. DNA of the CDR3: TGTGCCAGCAGCGCCCAGACTAGCGGGAGTTCGGACGAGCAGTACTTC. Translated: CASSAQTSGSSDEQYF.

A few counts support this clonotype. The chain combines TRBV30 with TRBJ1-5; the match to TRBD1 covers 9 bases. This CDR3 is built from 17 residues. Trimming at V came to 0 bases and at J to 7 bases, leaving 13 bases not matched to a gene. Per germline, CDR1 GTSNPN and CDR2 SVGIG (reference sequence). CDR3 DNA: TGTGCCTGGAGTGTATTTAGGGTACAGGGGGCAATGCAGCCCCAGCATTTT. Amino acids: CAWSVFRVQGAMQPQHF.

At least ten counts were recorded for this clonotype. The chain carries TRBV15 and TRBJ1-5, with D uncertain. The CDR3 runs to 14 residues. Germline V gene data show CDR1 as LNHNV and CDR2 as YYDKDF (reference sequence). The V gene lost 5 bases and the J gene lost 7 bases, with 15 bases spanning the gap. The CDR3 region has the DNA TGTGCCACCAGCTTGGAGCGCGCGGGGCAGCCCCAGCATTTT. This translates into CATSLERAGQPQHF.

This chain links TRBV20-1 with TRBJ2-4; 10 bases map to TRBD2. CDR3 length: 14 residues. Germline V lookup: CDR1 DFQATT, CDR2 SNEGSKA (reference sequence). J lost 8 bases, V lost 4 bases, and 8 bases had no gene match. CDR3 DNA sequence: TGCAGTGCTACCCAGAGCGGGAGGGGGGACATTCAGTACTTC. It codes for CSATQSGRGDIQYF.

The rearrangement uses TRBV9 and TRBJ2-5; 10 bases match TRBD2. V shed 0 bases and J 5 bases; nucleotides not matched to a gene: 10. This CDR3 is 17 amino acids long. The germline V gene has CDR1 SGDLS and CDR2 YYNGEE. Written as DNA, the CDR3 is TGTGCCAGCAGCGTAGCGAGCGGGGGGGGAAGAGGGGAGACCCAGTACTTC. Encoded protein: CASSVASGGGRGETQYF.

The gene calls are TRBV20-1 and TRBJ2-5; 7 bases line up with TRBD2. The V and J ends lost 4 bases and 2 bases, in that order; junction bases with no gene match: 13. The CDR3 extends over 16 amino acids. Germline lookup yields CDR1 DFQATT and CDR2 SNEGSKA (reference sequence). The CDR3 bases are TGCAGTGCTACGACTACTAGCGCTAGTTTTCAAGAGACCCAGTACTTC. Translation: CSATTTSASFQETQYF.

The chain carries TRBV19 and TRBJ2-1, with 10 bases matching TRBD1. The CDR3 runs to 15 residues. CDR1 is LNHDA and CDR2 is SQIVND in the germline V gene (reference sequence). The V gene end was trimmed by 3 bases and the J gene end by 3 bases; junction bases not matched to a gene: 2. CDR3 bases: TGTGCCAGTAGTATCGACAGGGGGCTCTACAATGAGCAGTTCTTC. Translating gives CASSIDRGLYNEQFF.

This clonotype was found many times. The genes are TRBV20-1 and TRBJ2-3; 11 bases are a match to TRBD2. With 3 bases clipped from V and 2 bases from J, the junction kept 10 bases outside the gene matches. Germline V CDR1 and CDR2: DFQATT, SNEGSKA (reference sequence). The CDR3 is made up of 17 amino acids. The CDR3 region has the DNA TGCAGTGCTAGTAGCACAGCTAGCGGGAGGTACACAGATACGCAGTATTTT. Translation: CSASSTASGRYTDTQYF.

The sample holds a few counts of this clonotype. The chain carries TRBV19 and TRBJ2-7; D possibly uses TRBD1 or TRBD2 (6 bases each). The germline CDR1 and CDR2 sequences are LNHDA and SQIVND (reference sequence). Trimming left V 3 bases short and J 2 bases short, with 11 bases between. The CDR3 contains 14 residues. The CDR3 DNA is TGTGCCAGTAGTATCGGGGGCGGGGCCTACGAGCAGTACTTC. Its translation: CASSIGGGAYEQYF.

This clonotype was found many times. The CDR3 spells CSAALAGAKNIQYF. CDR3 coding DNA: TGCAGTGCCGCGCTAGCGGGAGCCAAAAACATTCAGTACTTC. The chain couples TRBV20-1 to TRBJ2-4; 8 positions agree with TRBD2. V shed 6 bases, J shed 0 bases, and the junction held 4 bases outside the gene matches. Germline values: CDR1 DFQATT, CDR2 SNEGSKA (reference sequence). The CDR3 spans 14 residues.

This clonotype was observed at least ten times. The chain couples TRBV29-1 to TRBJ2-5; D is undetermined. Germline CDR1 is SQVTM and CDR2 is ANQGSEA. The CDR3 runs 12 residues. Trimming left V 6 bases short and J 5 bases short, with 13 bases between. CDR3 region: CSVCPSAETQYF. CDR3 in DNA: TGCAGCGTGTGTCCGAGTGCGGAGACCCAGTACTTC.

This clonotype occurred many times. The chain is built from TRBV6-2 or TRBV6-3 and TRBJ2-7; 9 nucleotides agree with TRBD1. The CDR3 consists of 13 residues. In germline, CDR1 is MNHEY, CDR2 SVGEGT. After removal of 10 bases from V and 5 bases from J, the junction contained 9 bases not matched to a gene. The CDR3 region is CAIHGTGYHEQYF. CDR3 coding DNA: TGTGCCATCCACGGGACAGGGTATCACGAGCAGTACTTC.

The rearrangement joins TRBV4-1 to TRBJ2-1; unclear D gene. V lost 1 base, J lost 2 bases, and 15 bases lay in between. This CDR3 contains 17 residues. The V gene's germline CDR1 is MGHRA and CDR2 YSYEKL. CDR3 sequence (DNA): TGCGCCAGCAGCCAAGTAGGCGCGAAACGGACCTACAATGAGCAGTTCTTC. Protein sequence: CASSQVGAKRTYNEQFF.

This clonotype was counted many times. This chain uses TRBV12-5 with TRBJ1-1; the D gene is possibly TRBD1 (5 bases). The CDR3 totals 13 residues. CDR1 and CDR2 (germline): LGHNT, FRNRAP. Trimming shortened V by 5 bases and J by 0 bases, and 7 bases separated the two germline ends. Here the CDR3 reads CASGMDMNTEAFF. The CDR3, as DNA: TGTGCTAGTGGTATGGACATGAACACTGAAGCTTTCTTT.

This clonotype showed up many times. V usage is TRBV6-1 and J usage is TRBJ2-7; D is possibly TRBD2 (6 bases). The CDR3 is 13 residues long. Trimming left V 6 bases short and J 3 bases short, with 12 bases between. The germline V gene has CDR1 MNHNS and CDR2 SASEGT. The CDR3 bases are TGTGCCAGCAGAAAGGGACTGTACTACGAGCAGTACTTC. It codes for CASRKGLYYEQYF.